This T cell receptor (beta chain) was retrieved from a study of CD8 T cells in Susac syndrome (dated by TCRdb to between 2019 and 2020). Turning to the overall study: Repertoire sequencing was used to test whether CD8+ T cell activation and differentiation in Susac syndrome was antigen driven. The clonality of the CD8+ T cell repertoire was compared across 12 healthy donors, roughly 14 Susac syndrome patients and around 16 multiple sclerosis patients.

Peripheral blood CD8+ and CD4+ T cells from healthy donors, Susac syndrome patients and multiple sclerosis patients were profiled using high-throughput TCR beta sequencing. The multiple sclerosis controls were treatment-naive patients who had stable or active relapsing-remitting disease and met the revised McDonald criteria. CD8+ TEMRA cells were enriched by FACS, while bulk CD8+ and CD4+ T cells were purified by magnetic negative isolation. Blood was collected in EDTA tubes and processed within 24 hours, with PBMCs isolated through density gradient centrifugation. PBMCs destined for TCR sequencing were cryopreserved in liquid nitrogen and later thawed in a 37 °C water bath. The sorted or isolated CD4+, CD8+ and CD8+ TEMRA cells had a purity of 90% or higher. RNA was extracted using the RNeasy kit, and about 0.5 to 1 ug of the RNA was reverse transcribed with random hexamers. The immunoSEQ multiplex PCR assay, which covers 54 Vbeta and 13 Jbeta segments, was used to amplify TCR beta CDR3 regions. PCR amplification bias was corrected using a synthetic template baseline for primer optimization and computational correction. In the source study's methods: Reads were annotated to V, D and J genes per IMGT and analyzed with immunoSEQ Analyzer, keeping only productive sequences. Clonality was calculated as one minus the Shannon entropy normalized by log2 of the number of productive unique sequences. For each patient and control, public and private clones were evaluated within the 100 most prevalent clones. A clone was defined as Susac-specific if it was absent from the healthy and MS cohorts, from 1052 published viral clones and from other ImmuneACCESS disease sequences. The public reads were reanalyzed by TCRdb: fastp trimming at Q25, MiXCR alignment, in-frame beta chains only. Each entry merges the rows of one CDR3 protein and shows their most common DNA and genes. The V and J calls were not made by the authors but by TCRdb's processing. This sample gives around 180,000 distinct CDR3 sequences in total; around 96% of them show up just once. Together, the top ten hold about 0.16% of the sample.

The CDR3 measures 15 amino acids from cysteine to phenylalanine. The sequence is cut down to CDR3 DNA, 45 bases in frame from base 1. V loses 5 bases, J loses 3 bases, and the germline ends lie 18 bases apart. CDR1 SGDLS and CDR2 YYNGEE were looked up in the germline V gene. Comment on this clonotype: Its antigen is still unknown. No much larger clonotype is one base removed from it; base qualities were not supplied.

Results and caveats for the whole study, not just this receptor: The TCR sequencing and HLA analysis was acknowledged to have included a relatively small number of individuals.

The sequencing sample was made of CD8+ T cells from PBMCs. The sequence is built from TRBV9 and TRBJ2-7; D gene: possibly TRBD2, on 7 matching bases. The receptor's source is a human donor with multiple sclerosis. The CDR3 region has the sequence CASSAGRGGGYEQYF. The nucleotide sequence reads TGTGCCAGCAGTGCCGGAAGGGGGGGAGGCTACGAGCAGTACTTC.